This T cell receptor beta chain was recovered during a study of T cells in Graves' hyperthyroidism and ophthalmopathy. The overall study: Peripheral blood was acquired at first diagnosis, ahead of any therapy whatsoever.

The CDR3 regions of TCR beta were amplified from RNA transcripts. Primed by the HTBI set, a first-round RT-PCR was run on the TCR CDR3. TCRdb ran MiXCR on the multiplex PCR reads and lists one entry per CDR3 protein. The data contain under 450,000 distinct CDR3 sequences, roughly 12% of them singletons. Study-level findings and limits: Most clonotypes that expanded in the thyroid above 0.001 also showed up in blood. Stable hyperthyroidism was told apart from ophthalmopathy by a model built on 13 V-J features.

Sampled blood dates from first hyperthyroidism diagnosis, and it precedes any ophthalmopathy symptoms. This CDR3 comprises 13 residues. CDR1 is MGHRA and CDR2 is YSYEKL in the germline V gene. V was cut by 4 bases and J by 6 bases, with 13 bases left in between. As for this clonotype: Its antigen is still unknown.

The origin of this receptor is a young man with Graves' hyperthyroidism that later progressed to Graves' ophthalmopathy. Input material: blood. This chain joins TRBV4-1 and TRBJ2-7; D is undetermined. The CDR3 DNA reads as TGCGCCAGCAGCCGAGATAGGAGTTCCGAGCAGTACTTC. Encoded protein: CASSRDRSSEQYF.